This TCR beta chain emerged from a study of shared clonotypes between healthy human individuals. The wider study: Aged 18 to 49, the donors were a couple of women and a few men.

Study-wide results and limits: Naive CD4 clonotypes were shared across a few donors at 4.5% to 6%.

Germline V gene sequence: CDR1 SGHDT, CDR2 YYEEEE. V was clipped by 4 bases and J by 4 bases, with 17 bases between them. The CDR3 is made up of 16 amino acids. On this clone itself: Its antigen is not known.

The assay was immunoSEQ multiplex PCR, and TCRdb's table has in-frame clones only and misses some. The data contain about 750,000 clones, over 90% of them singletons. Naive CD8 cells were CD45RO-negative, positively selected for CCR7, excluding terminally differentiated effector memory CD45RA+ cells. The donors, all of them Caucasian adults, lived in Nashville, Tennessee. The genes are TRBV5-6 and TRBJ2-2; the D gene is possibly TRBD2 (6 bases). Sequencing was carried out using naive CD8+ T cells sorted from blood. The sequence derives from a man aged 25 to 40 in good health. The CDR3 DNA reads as TGTGCCAGCAGCCTCGTGAAGGGGAGGAGCACCGGGGAGCTGTTTTTT. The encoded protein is CASSLVKGRSTGELFF.